This T cell receptor beta chain was captured in a study of blood T cell repertoires in COVID-19. As for the study in general: Both acute and convalescent COVID-19 samples were obtained from the United States, Italy and Spain. Sample material is recorded as cDNA or gDNA derived from T cells, B-cell-depleted T cells, or PBMCs.

V lost 0 bases and J 3 bases, leaving 17 bases between the germline ends. The CDR3 spans 17 residues. Germline CDR1 and CDR2: MNHEY and SVGEGT. Original data processing: Estimation of nucleated cell counts relied on the amplification of reference gene primers. Here immunoSEQ multiplex PCR was the method, and the copy in TCRdb shows in-frame clones only, minus some. V and J calls and clone size are copied from that table; D and trimming were computed from the DNA. The profile shows about 170,000 clones, around 83% of them singletons. This clone was seen once. Sequencing was carried out using peripheral blood. The clonotype originates from a woman of 80 years or more in a cohort sampled during active or convalescent COVID-19. This chain uses TRBV6-2 or TRBV6-3 with TRBJ1-1; D unresolved. The DNA for the CDR3 is TGTGCCAGCAGTTACTCGACACCACGGACGAGGGACACTGAAGCTTTCTTT. It specifies CASSYSTPRTRDTEAFF.